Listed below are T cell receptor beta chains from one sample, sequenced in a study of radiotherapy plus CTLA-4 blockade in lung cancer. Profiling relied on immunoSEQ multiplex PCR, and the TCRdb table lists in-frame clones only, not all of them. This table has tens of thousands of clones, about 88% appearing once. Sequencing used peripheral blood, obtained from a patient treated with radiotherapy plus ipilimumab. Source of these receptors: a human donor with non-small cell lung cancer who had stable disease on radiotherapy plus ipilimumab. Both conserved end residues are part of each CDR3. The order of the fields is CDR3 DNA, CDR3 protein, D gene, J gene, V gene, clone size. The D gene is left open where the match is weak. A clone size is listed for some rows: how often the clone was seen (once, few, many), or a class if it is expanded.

CDR3nt: TGCGCCAGCAGAAGTAGCGGGGTCCACGAGCAGTACTTC; CDR3aa: CASRSSGVHEQYF; d_gene: TRBD2; j_gene: TRBJ2-7; v_gene: TRBV5-1; abundance: NA
CDR3nt: TGCGCCAGCAGCCAAGACCGTCGTACTGAAGCTTTCTTT; CDR3aa: CASSQDRRTEAFF; d_gene: NA; j_gene: TRBJ1-1; v_gene: TRBV4-1; abundance: NA
CDR3nt: TGCGCCAGCAGCTTGGGGGGTTCGGAGACCCAGTACTTC; CDR3aa: CASSLGGSETQYF; d_gene: NA; j_gene: TRBJ2-5; v_gene: TRBV5-1; abundance: NA
CDR3nt: TGCAGCGTTAGGGGGACCGCGAACACCGGGGAGCTGTTTTTT; CDR3aa: CSVRGTANTGELFF; d_gene: NA; j_gene: TRBJ2-2; v_gene: TRBV29-1; abundance: NA
CDR3nt: TGTGCCAGCAGCTTGGATAGGCAGGGCAATTCACCCCTCCACTTT; CDR3aa: CASSLDRQGNSPLHF; d_gene: NA; j_gene: TRBJ1-6; v_gene: TRBV5-4; abundance: few
CDR3nt: TGTGCCAGCACGCGCGGGGGGGGAATCGATGGCTACACCTTC; CDR3aa: CASTRGGGIDGYTF; d_gene: NA; j_gene: TRBJ1-2; v_gene: TRBV6-1; abundance: few
CDR3nt: TGTGCCAGCAGCATGGACAGAAATCAGCCCCAGCATTTT; CDR3aa: CASSMDRNQPQHF; d_gene: NA; j_gene: TRBJ1-5; v_gene: TRBV7-2; abundance: NA
CDR3nt: TGTGCCAGCAGCCCCCGTAGCGGGAGTGGGGAGACCCAGTACTTC; CDR3aa: CASSPRSGSGETQYF; d_gene: TRBD2; j_gene: TRBJ2-5; v_gene: TRBV7-3; abundance: NA
CDR3nt: TGTGCCAGCAGCAGGAGGACAGATAAATTCACAGATACGCAGTATTTT; CDR3aa: CASSRRTDKFTDTQYF; d_gene: NA; j_gene: TRBJ2-3; v_gene: TRBV11-1; abundance: NA
CDR3nt: TGTGCCAGTAGTATAGTCGGGTCCCAAGAGACCCAGTACTTC; CDR3aa: CASSIVGSQETQYF; d_gene: NA; j_gene: TRBJ2-5; v_gene: TRBV19; abundance: NA
CDR3nt: TGTGCCAGCAGCAAAGCGCTCAGGGCGGGGGGTGAAAAACTGTTTTTT; CDR3aa: CASSKALRAGGEKLFF; d_gene: NA; j_gene: TRBJ1-4; v_gene: TRBV21-1; abundance: NA
CDR3nt: TGTGCCAGCAGCTTAACCCCGGGAGCCCTCAATGAGCAGTTCTTC; CDR3aa: CASSLTPGALNEQFF; d_gene: NA; j_gene: TRBJ2-1; v_gene: TRBV7-3; abundance: NA
CDR3nt: TGTGCCAGCAGCTTAAGGCAGGGGGCGGCGCCCCTCCACTTT; CDR3aa: CASSLRQGAAPLHF; d_gene: TRBD1; j_gene: TRBJ1-6; v_gene: TRBV5-4; abundance: few
CDR3nt: TGTGCCAGCAGCGGGGGGTGGACAGCCGGACTAGCGGGAAGCACAGATACGCAGTATTTT; CDR3aa: CASSGGWTAGLAGSTDTQYF; d_gene: TRBD2; j_gene: TRBJ2-3; v_gene: TRBV9; abundance: NA
CDR3nt: TGTGCCAGCAGCGGCGAACGGAGCGGGGAGCTGTTTTTT; CDR3aa: CASSGERSGELFF; d_gene: NA; j_gene: TRBJ2-2; v_gene: TRBV7-6; abundance: NA
CDR3nt: TGTGCCAGCAGCTCCGGACTACGGGGAGAGACCCAGTACTTC; CDR3aa: CASSSGLRGETQYF; d_gene: NA; j_gene: TRBJ2-5; v_gene: TRBV5-4; abundance: few
CDR3nt: TGTGCCAGCAGCACGACAGGGCGCTATGGCTACACCTTC; CDR3aa: CASSTTGRYGYTF; d_gene: TRBD1; j_gene: TRBJ1-2; v_gene: TRBV7-8; abundance: NA
CDR3nt: TGTGCCAGCAGCTTTAGACTAGCGGGGACGGAGACCCAGTACTTC; CDR3aa: CASSFRLAGTETQYF; d_gene: TRBD2; j_gene: TRBJ2-5; v_gene: TRBV5-8; abundance: once
CDR3nt: TGTGCCAGCAGTGAAGCGGGGACAGCACAAGAGACCCAGTACTTC; CDR3aa: CASSEAGTAQETQYF; d_gene: TRBD1; j_gene: TRBJ2-5; v_gene: TRBV2; abundance: NA
CDR3nt: TGCGCCAGCAGCTTGGCCCGGGACAGGGGTAATGAAAAACTGTTTTTT; CDR3aa: CASSLARDRGNEKLFF; d_gene: TRBD1; j_gene: TRBJ1-4; v_gene: TRBV5-1; abundance: NA
CDR3nt: TGTGCCAGCAGCTTCGACAGGGTTGGGGCCAACGTCCTGACTTTC; CDR3aa: CASSFDRVGANVLTF; d_gene: TRBD1; j_gene: TRBJ2-6; v_gene: TRBV5-4; abundance: NA
CDR3nt: TGTGCCCAAGGTAGCACAGATACGCAGTATTTT; CDR3aa: CAQGSTDTQYF; d_gene: NA; j_gene: TRBJ2-3; v_gene: TRBV2; abundance: NA
CDR3nt: TGTGCCAGCAGCTTATTGGGGGGGGCCCCAGATACGCAGTATTTT; CDR3aa: CASSLLGGAPDTQYF; d_gene: NA; j_gene: TRBJ2-3; v_gene: TRBV7-3; abundance: NA
CDR3nt: TGCGCCAGCAGCCAAGAAGGGGGGTACGAGCAGTACTTC; CDR3aa: CASSQEGGYEQYF; d_gene: NA; j_gene: TRBJ2-7; v_gene: TRBV4-1; abundance: NA
CDR3nt: TGTGCCAGCAGCTCTGGGGCCGGGGGGAGTGAGCAGTTCTTC; CDR3aa: CASSSGAGGSEQFF; d_gene: TRBD2; j_gene: TRBJ2-1; v_gene: TRBV7-3; abundance: NA
CDR3nt: TGTGCCAGCAGCTTAGTCTTGAACACTGAAGCTTTCTTT; CDR3aa: CASSLVLNTEAFF; d_gene: NA; j_gene: TRBJ1-1; v_gene: TRBV11-2; abundance: NA
CDR3nt: TGTGCCAGCAGTGGGACTAGCGGGGGGGAGACCCAGTACTTC; CDR3aa: CASSGTSGGETQYF; d_gene: TRBD2; j_gene: TRBJ2-5; v_gene: TRBV2; abundance: NA
CDR3nt: TGTGCCAGCAGCCCGGACAGGGGTTATAATCAGCCCCAGCATTTT; CDR3aa: CASSPDRGYNQPQHF; d_gene: TRBD1; j_gene: TRBJ1-5; v_gene: TRBV6-5; abundance: NA
CDR3nt: TGCGCCAGCAGTGAACGACTAGCGGGGGAGCAGTACTTC; CDR3aa: CASSERLAGEQYF; d_gene: TRBD2; j_gene: TRBJ2-7; v_gene: TRBV10-2; abundance: NA
CDR3nt: TGTGCCAGCAGCTTAGAACTAGCGGGGGGGCGGGGTACGCAGTATTTT; CDR3aa: CASSLELAGGRGTQYF; d_gene: TRBD2; j_gene: TRBJ2-3; v_gene: TRBV11-3; abundance: NA
CDR3nt: TGTGCCAGCAGTGAAGGGAGAGGGGATCAGCCCCAGCATTTT; CDR3aa: CASSEGRGDQPQHF; d_gene: NA; j_gene: TRBJ1-5; v_gene: TRBV2; abundance: NA
CDR3nt: TGTGCCAGCAGTCCCCCGCGACAGGGAGGGAGCGAGCAGTACTTC; CDR3aa: CASSPPRQGGSEQYF; d_gene: NA; j_gene: TRBJ2-7; v_gene: TRBV27; abundance: NA
CDR3nt: TGTGCCAGCAGCCCCGCGACGGAGCTTGAAAAACTGTTTTTT; CDR3aa: CASSPATELEKLFF; d_gene: NA; j_gene: TRBJ1-4; v_gene: TRBV28; abundance: NA
CDR3nt: TGTGCCAGCAGCGTACGAGCGTCCTCCCGGGGATTATACGTTGACGAGCAGTACTTC; CDR3aa: CASSVRASSRGLYVDEQYF; d_gene: NA; j_gene: TRBJ2-7; v_gene: TRBV9; abundance: NA
CDR3nt: TGTGCCAGCAGTTTACGCCCAGGGGGACAGCCCCAGCATTTT; CDR3aa: CASSLRPGGQPQHF; d_gene: TRBD1; j_gene: TRBJ1-5; v_gene: TRBV27; abundance: NA
CDR3nt: TGTGCCAGCTCACCACCGCGGGGGACAGAGAAAGAGACCCAGTACTTC; CDR3aa: CASSPPRGTEKETQYF; d_gene: NA; j_gene: TRBJ2-5; v_gene: TRBV18; abundance: NA
CDR3nt: TGTGCCAGCAGCGTTCAGACAGGACCTTACTCCTACAATGAGCAGTTCTTC; CDR3aa: CASSVQTGPYSYNEQFF; d_gene: NA; j_gene: TRBJ2-1; v_gene: TRBV9; abundance: NA